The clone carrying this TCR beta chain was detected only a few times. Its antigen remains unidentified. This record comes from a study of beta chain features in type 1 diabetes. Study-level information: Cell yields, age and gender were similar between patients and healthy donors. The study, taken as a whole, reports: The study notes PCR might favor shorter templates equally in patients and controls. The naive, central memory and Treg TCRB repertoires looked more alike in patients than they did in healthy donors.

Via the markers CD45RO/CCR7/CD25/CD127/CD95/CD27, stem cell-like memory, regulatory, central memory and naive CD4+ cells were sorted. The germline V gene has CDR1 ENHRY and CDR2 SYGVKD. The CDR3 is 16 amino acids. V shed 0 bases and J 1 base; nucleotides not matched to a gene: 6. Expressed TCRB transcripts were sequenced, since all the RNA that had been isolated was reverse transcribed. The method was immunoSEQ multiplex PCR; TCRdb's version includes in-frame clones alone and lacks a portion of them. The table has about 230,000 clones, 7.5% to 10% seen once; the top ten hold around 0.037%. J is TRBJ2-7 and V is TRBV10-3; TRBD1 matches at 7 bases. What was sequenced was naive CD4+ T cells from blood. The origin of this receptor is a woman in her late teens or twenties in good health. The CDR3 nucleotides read TGTGCCATCAGTGAGTCGAAGGGACAGCTATCCTACGAGCAGTACTTC. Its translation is CAISESKGQLSYEQYF.